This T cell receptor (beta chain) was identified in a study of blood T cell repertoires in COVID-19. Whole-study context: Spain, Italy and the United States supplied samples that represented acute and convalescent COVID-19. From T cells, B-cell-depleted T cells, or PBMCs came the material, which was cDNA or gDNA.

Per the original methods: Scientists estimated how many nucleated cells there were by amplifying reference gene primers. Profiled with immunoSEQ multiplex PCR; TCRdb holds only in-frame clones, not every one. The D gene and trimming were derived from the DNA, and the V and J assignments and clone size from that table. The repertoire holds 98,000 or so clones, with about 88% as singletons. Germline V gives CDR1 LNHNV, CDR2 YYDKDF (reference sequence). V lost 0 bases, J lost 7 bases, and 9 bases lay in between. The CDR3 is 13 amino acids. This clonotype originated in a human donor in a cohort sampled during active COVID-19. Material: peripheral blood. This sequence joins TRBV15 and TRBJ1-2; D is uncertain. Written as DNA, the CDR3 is TGTGCCACCAGCAGAGATCGGGTGGGTGGCTACACCTTC. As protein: CATSRDRVGGYTF.